The 30 T cell receptor beta chains below come from one sample, sequenced in a study of control samples from healthy donors and cancer patients. The table came from immunoSEQ multiplex PCR; TCRdb's copy has only in-frame clones and leaves some out. Seen here are approximately 100,000 clones, 85% to 90% observed once, and the top ten hold under 10%. Sequenced sample: blood. The receptors stem from a man aged 25-40 years in good health.

The CDR3 is CASSLVRGITDTQYF. The CDR3 nucleotides read TGTGCCAGCAGCTTAGTAAGGGGAATCACAGATACGCAGTATTTT. The chain has TRBV7-9 and TRBJ2-3; D perhaps matches TRBD1 (5 bases). Germline CDR1 and CDR2: SEHNR and FQNEAQ (reference sequence). V lost 1 base and J 2 bases, leaving 10 bases between the germline ends. The CDR3 has 15 amino acids.

The chain uses TRBV11-2 and TRBJ1-6, with D tentatively TRBD1 (6 bases). The CDR3 covers 15 residues. With 4 bases removed from V and 8 bases from J, the gap between germline ends came to 15 bases. Germline loops: CDR1 SGHAT, CDR2 FQNNGV. CDR3 protein: CASSSGQPGDSPLHF. CDR3 bases: TGTGCCAGCAGCTCCGGACAGCCTGGGGATTCACCCCTCCACTTT. The whole variable domain, filled in from reference TRBV11-2 and TRBJ1-6, reads EAGVAQSPRYKIIEKRQSVAFWCNPISGHATLYWYQQILGQGPKLLIQFQNNGVVDDSQLPKDRFSAERLKGVDSTLKIQPAKLEDSAVYLCASSSGQPGDSPLHFGNGTRLTVT.

V is TRBV21-1 and J is TRBJ2-7; the D call TRBD2 from the table was never checked on the DNA. TRBV21-1 is a pseudogene locus. CDR3 size: 16 residues. CDR3 coding DNA: TGTGCCAGCAGCAAAGCGGCTAGCGAGAGCTCCTACGAGCAGTACTTC. Translating it yields CASSKAASESSYEQYF.

The CDR3 region is CAISDFTGNTEAFF. The DNA for the CDR3 is TGTGCCATCAGTGATTTTACAGGGAACACTGAAGCTTTCTTT. The V gene is TRBV10-3, the J gene TRBJ1-1; D is perhaps TRBD1 (5 bases). Per germline, CDR1 ENHRY and CDR2 SYGVKD. This CDR3 spans 14 amino acids. V lost 3 bases and J lost 1, with 9 bases in between.

DNA for the CDR3: TGTGCCAGCGGACGCCCGGCGACCAGGGTAAACGGCTACACCTTC. It specifies CASGRPATRVNGYTF. The chain couples TRBV27 to TRBJ1-2, with D maybe TRBD1 (5 bases). The germline gives CDR1 MNHEY, CDR2 SMNVEV (reference sequence). There are 15 residues in the CDR3. V shed 8 bases and J shed 8 bases, with 24 bases lying between them.

The V gene is TRBV19, the J gene TRBJ2-5; 9 bases agree with TRBD2. J lost 4 bases, V lost 6 bases, and 3 bases had no gene match. Germline-derived CDR1 and CDR2 are LNHDA and SQIVND (reference sequence). This CDR3 spans 13 amino acids. CDR3 amino acids: CASRLAGTETQYF. For the CDR3, the DNA is TGTGCCAGTAGGCTAGCGGGGACAGAGACCCAGTACTTC.

The chain carries TRBV4-3 and TRBJ2-6; the D is unclear. There are 17 residues in the CDR3. V lost 0 bases and J 0 bases, leaving 9 bases between the germline ends. CDR1 is LGHNA, CDR2 YSLEER, per germline. This chain's CDR3 is CASSQDQVASGANVLTF. The CDR3 coding sequence is TGCGCCAGCAGCCAAGATCAGGTAGCCTCTGGGGCCAACGTCCTGACTTTC.

V gene TRBV5-1 combines with J gene TRBJ1-2, with a tentative D call TRBD1 (6 bases). With 5 bases removed from V and 5 bases from J, the gap between germline ends came to 16 bases. The CDR3 is 14 residues long. Germline V gene lookup returns CDR1 SGHRS and CDR2 YFSETQ. The CDR3 loop is CASSPPGAGYGYTF. The DNA for the CDR3 is TGCGCCAGCAGTCCCCCGGGGGCAGGGTATGGCTACACCTTC.

The V call is TRBV4-1, the J call TRBJ2-7; perhaps TRBD2 as D (5 bases). CDR3 length equals 14 residues. V dropped 1 base and J dropped 4 bases, with 11 bases sitting between them. Looked up from germline, CDR1 is MGHRA and CDR2 is YSYEKL. The CDR3, as DNA: TGCGCCAGCAGCCAAGTTTCGGGGTTATACGAGCAGTACTTC. Translating gives CASSQVSGLYEQYF.

The genes are TRBV2 and TRBJ1-6; 7 bases align to TRBD1. V shed 6 bases, J shed 5 bases, and the junction held 4 bases outside the gene matches. This CDR3 region has 14 residues. The germline V gene has CDR1 SNHLY and CDR2 FYNNEI. In nucleotides, the CDR3 is TGTGCCAGCAGCCAGGGGGGGAATAATTCACCCCTCCACTTT. This sequence encodes CASSQGGNNSPLHF. The full variable domain, its missing parts supplied by reference TRBV2 and TRBJ1-6, is EPEVTQTPSHQVTQMGQEVILRCVPISNHLYFYWYRQILGQKVEFLVSFYNNEISEKSEIFDDQFSVERPDGSNFTLKIRSTKLEDSAMYFCASSQGGNNSPLHFGNGTRLTVT.

The genes are TRBV2 and TRBJ2-3; a possible D gene is TRBD1 (5 bases). V lost 4 bases and J lost 4, with 6 bases in between. The CDR3 spans 12 residues. Germline CDR1 and CDR2: SNHLY and FYNNEI. DNA of the CDR3: TGTGCCAGCAGTGTGACAGCAGATACGCAGTATTTT. Translated, it gives CASSVTADTQYF.

The V and J genes are TRBV5-1 and TRBJ2-5, with D unresolved. CDR1 and CDR2 (germline): SGHRS, YFSETQ. V lost 5 bases and J 4 bases, leaving 12 bases between the germline ends. The CDR3 totals 13 residues. CDR3 in amino acids: CASSSREVETQYF. The CDR3 bases are TGCGCCAGCAGTTCCAGAGAAGTAGAGACCCAGTACTTC. The variable domain in full, completed from reference TRBV5-1 and TRBJ2-5, reads KAGVTQTPRYLIKTRGQQVTLSCSPISGHRSVSWYQQTPGQGLQFLFEYFSETQRNKGNFPGRFSGRQFSNSRSEMNVSTLELGDSALYLCASSSREVETQYFGPGTRLLVL.

The V gene is TRBV15, the J gene TRBJ1-5; perhaps TRBD1 as D (6 bases). CDR3 size: 14 residues. CDR1 and CDR2 from the germline V gene are LNHNV and YYDKDF (reference sequence). Trimming left V 1 base short and J 5 bases short, with 9 bases between. In DNA, the CDR3 is TGTGCCACCAGCAGAGGGAGACAGGATCAGCCCCAGCATTTT. It yields the protein CATSRGRQDQPQHF.

The rearrangement links TRBV7-2 to TRBJ1-6, with a tentative D call TRBD1 (5 bases). The CDR3 length is 14 residues. Germline V gene sequence: CDR1 SGHTA, CDR2 FQGNSA. Trimming took 1 base from V and 10 from J, leaving 11 bases between them. The CDR3 region is CASSLDVGESPLHF. The CDR3, as DNA: TGTGCCAGCAGCTTAGACGTGGGGGAATCACCCCTCCACTTT.

The V call is TRBV14, the J call TRBJ2-1; no clear D gene. V gave up 5 bases and J gave up 8 bases, with 10 bases separating them. Looked up from germline, CDR1 is SGHDN and CDR2 is FVKESK. CDR3 length: 12 amino acids. CDR3 sequence reads: CASSYAPHEQFF. DNA of the CDR3: TGTGCCAGCAGCTACGCTCCCCATGAGCAGTTCTTC.

This clone has only one observation. The genes are TRBV11-2 and TRBJ2-3, with D possibly matching TRBD2 (6 bases). Germline loops: CDR1 SGHAT, CDR2 FQNNGV. Trimming shortened V by 1 base and J by 2 bases, and 10 bases separated the two germline ends. CDR3 length: 15 residues. The CDR3 DNA reads as TGTGCCAGCAGCTTAGGGGGGGTTAACACAGATACGCAGTATTTT. It yields the protein CASSLGGVNTDTQYF.

This CDR3 is CASSVRQGASGYTF. Here the CDR3 DNA reads TGTGCCAGCAGTGTTCGACAGGGGGCTAGTGGCTACACCTTC. The chain recombines TRBV25-1 with TRBJ1-2; TRBD1 matches 10 bases. The CDR3 runs 14 residues. Looked up from germline, CDR1 is MGHDK and CDR2 is SYGVNS. V lost 4 bases, J lost 7 bases, and 6 bases stayed unmatched.

The chain employs TRBV19 and TRBJ2-7, with 9 bases fitting TRBD2. The V gene's germline CDR1 is LNHDA and CDR2 SQIVND (reference sequence). The CDR3 sequence is 14 residues long. Trimming cost V 6 bases and J 4 bases; bases outside gene matches: 7. CDR3: CASRNSGSSYEQYF. The CDR3 coding sequence is TGTGCCAGTAGAAATAGCGGGAGTTCTTACGAGCAGTACTTC.

A single count supports this clone. The V gene is TRBV19, the J gene TRBJ2-7; D is perhaps TRBD1 (6 bases). The CDR3 spans 13 residues. The V end lost 5 bases, the J end lost 6 bases, and 14 bases lay between the germline ends. From germline, CDR1 is LNHDA and CDR2 SQIVND (reference sequence). The CDR3 reads CASSPHQGTEQYF. Here the CDR3 DNA reads TGTGCCAGTAGTCCTCACCAGGGGACCGAGCAGTACTTC. Supplemented by reference TRBV19 and TRBJ2-7, the full variable domain reads DGGITQSPKYLFRKEGQNVTLSCEQNLNHDAMYWYRQDPGQGLRLIYYSQIVNDFQKGDIAEGYSVSREKKESFPLTVTSAQKNPTAFYLCASSPHQGTEQYFGPGTRLTVT.

The V and J genes are TRBV28 and TRBJ1-5, with unresolved D. CDR3 size: 20 residues. Germline CDR1 is MDHEN and CDR2 is SYDVKM. The germline V and J ends were trimmed by 3 bases and 0 bases, with 24 bases remaining between them. The CDR3 protein is CASSFISGRGLKNSNQPQHF. The DNA for the CDR3 is TGTGCCAGCAGTTTCATCTCGGGTCGTGGACTAAAGAATAGCAATCAGCCCCAGCATTTT.

The gene calls are TRBV28 and TRBJ1-2, with D possibly being TRBD1 (5 bases). Deletions cut 8 bases from V and 3 bases from J, with 16 bases between. Per germline, CDR1 MDHEN and CDR2 SYDVKM. CDR3 size: 14 residues. The CDR3 region is CASGPFGTYYGYTF. CDR3 bases: TGTGCCAGCGGGCCGTTCGGGACCTACTATGGCTACACCTTC.

V is TRBV5-4 and J is TRBJ2-3; perhaps TRBD2 as D (5 bases). The CDR3 length is 15 residues. CDR1 is SGHNT, CDR2 YYREEE, per germline (reference sequence). Trimming took off 4 bases at V and 0 bases at J, with 12 bases between the two ends. CDR3: CASSLSGSSTDTQYF. The CDR3 coding sequence is TGTGCCAGCAGCCTCAGCGGTTCTAGCACAGATACGCAGTATTTT.

The V call is TRBV5-1, the J call TRBJ2-3, with 10 bases that match TRBD2. J gave up 3 bases and V 4 bases, and 23 bases lay outside the gene matches. Germline CDR1 and CDR2: SGHRS and YFSETQ. This CDR3 is built from 21 residues. The CDR3 reads CASSTRGPQASGSRGTDTQYF. CDR3 bases: TGCGCCAGCAGCACTCGAGGACCTCAGGCTAGCGGGAGTCGGGGGACAGATACGCAGTATTTT.

The genes are TRBV4-3 and TRBJ2-7; a possible D gene is TRBD1 (5 bases). CDR1 and CDR2 (germline): LGHNA, YSLEER. This CDR3 comprises 16 residues. The V end lost 0 bases, the J end lost 2 bases, and 14 bases lay between the germline ends. CDR3 residues: CASSQDVGARPYEQYF. The CDR3 DNA follows: TGCGCCAGCAGCCAAGATGTAGGGGCGCGGCCCTACGAGCAGTACTTC.

The chain recombines TRBV6-5 with TRBJ2-2; TRBD1 agrees at 7 bases. Trimming at V came to 2 bases and at J to 6 bases, leaving 9 bases not matched to a gene. The CDR3 consists of 16 residues. From germline, CDR1 is MNHEY and CDR2 SVGAGI. This CDR3 reads CASSYNRDSTAGELFF. In DNA form, the CDR3 reads TGTGCCAGCAGTTACAACCGGGACAGCACAGCCGGGGAGCTGTTTTTT.

This chain joins TRBV7-9 and TRBJ1-2; D is possibly TRBD1 (5 bases). CDR3 length: 13 amino acids. V shed 10 bases and J shed 6 bases, with 18 bases lying between them. CDR1 is SEHNR and CDR2 is FQNEAQ in the germline V gene (reference sequence). CDR3 in DNA: TGTGCCATCGAGACCCAGGGAGGAGATGGCTACACCTTC. Translation gives CAIETQGGDGYTF.

The V and J genes are TRBV6-6 and TRBJ2-7, with TRBD1 matching over 8 bases. Germline lookup yields CDR1 MNHNY and CDR2 SVGAGI (reference sequence). V shed 2 bases, J shed 3 bases, and the junction held 6 bases outside the gene matches. The CDR3 runs to 15 residues. CDR3 coding DNA: TGTGCCAGCAGTTACCGCCCGGACAGGGACTACGAGCAGTACTTC. Translating it yields CASSYRPDRDYEQYF.

The gene calls are TRBV15 and TRBJ2-7; TRBD1 might be the D (7 bases). Germline V gives CDR1 LNHNV, CDR2 YYDKDF (reference sequence). The V end was cut by 3 bases, the J end by 3 bases, with 12 bases between. This CDR3 is built from 14 residues. As DNA, the CDR3 is TGTGCCACCAGCAGGGCAGGGGGGAGCTACGAGCAGTACTTC. It translates to CATSRAGGSYEQYF.

The CDR3 nucleotides are TGTGCCAGCAGTGGAGGACAGGGAAATGAAAAACTGTTTTTT. It is translated as CASSGGQGNEKLFF. The V gene is TRBV25-1, the J gene TRBJ1-4; 8 positions agree with TRBD1. From germline, CDR1 is MGHDK and CDR2 SYGVNS. This CDR3 region has 14 residues. V dropped 4 bases and J dropped 5; count of bases not matched to a gene: 3.

V is TRBV29-1 and J is TRBJ1-2, with D possibly being TRBD1 (5 bases). The CDR3 runs to 13 residues. Looked up from germline, CDR1 is SQVTM and CDR2 is ANQGSEA. The V end was cut by 4 bases, the J end by 6 bases, with 15 bases between. The CDR3 spells CSVGHSPGNGYTF. In DNA form, the CDR3 reads TGCAGCGTTGGTCATAGCCCAGGGAATGGCTACACCTTC.